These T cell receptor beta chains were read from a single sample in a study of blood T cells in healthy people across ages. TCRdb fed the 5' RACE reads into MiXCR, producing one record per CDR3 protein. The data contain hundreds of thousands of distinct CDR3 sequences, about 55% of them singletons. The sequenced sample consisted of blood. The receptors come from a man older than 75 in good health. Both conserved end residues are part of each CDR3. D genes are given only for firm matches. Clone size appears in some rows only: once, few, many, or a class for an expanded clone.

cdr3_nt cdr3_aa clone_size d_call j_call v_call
TGTGCCAGCACCCTCCGGGGGGGCGGCAATGAGCAGTTCTTC CASTLRGGGNEQFF once TRBD2 TRBJ2-1 TRBV3-1
TGTGCCACCAGCGGGAACTACAATGGTGAGCAGTTCTTC CATSGNYNGEQFF . . TRBJ2-1 TRBV24-1
TGTGCCAGCAGCCCATCTAGGTACAGGAGCTCCTACGAGCAGTACTTC CASSPSRYRSSYEQYF few . TRBJ2-7 TRBV7-3
TGTGCCAGCTCGGACAGCCCGTATGGCTACACCTTC CASSDSPYGYTF few . TRBJ1-2 TRBV6-2/TRBV6-3
TGTGCCAGCAGCTTACCCGGAGGCTATGGCTACACCTTC CASSLPGGYGYTF . . TRBJ1-2 TRBV7-2
TGTGCCAGTAGTTCCACGGGGCTAGCAGCCTACGAGCAGTACTTC CASSSTGLAAYEQYF . . TRBJ2-7 TRBV19
TGTGCCAGCAGCTTAAACGGGGGTGCTAGCGGGATCTATGAGCAGTTCTTC CASSLNGGASGIYEQFF few TRBD2 TRBJ2-1 TRBV11-2
TGTGCCATCGCGCCGGGATCCACAGATACGCAGTATTTT CAIAPGSTDTQYF . . TRBJ2-3 TRBV10-3
TGTGCCAGCAGCTTGGATCTAGCTACCTGGACTGAAAAACTGTTTTTT CASSLDLATWTEKLFF . . TRBJ1-4 TRBV5-5
TGTGCCAGCAGCTGGAGGGCCTCAAACACTGAAGCTTTCTTT CASSWRASNTEAFF . . TRBJ1-1 TRBV7-2
TGCAGTGCTAGAGATCGGCTAGCGGTCTACGAGCAGTACTTC CSARDRLAVYEQYF . TRBD2 TRBJ2-7 TRBV20-1
TGTGCCAGCAGTCCAGCGGGAGGTTTGAATGAGCAGTTCTTC CASSPAGGLNEQFF few TRBD2 TRBJ2-1 TRBV12-3/TRBV12-4
TGTGCCAGCAGTTTCGTTGTCGGCCGCAGGGGGGCCTACGAGCAGTACTTC CASSFVVGRRGAYEQYF . . TRBJ2-7 TRBV12-3/TRBV12-4
TGTGCCAGCAGCCCGGGACTAAACATTCAGTACTTC CASSPGLNIQYF many . TRBJ2-4 TRBV5-5
TGCAGTGCCGTCGGACTAGCGAACGATTTGTACGAGCAGTACTTC CSAVGLANDLYEQYF . TRBD2 TRBJ2-7 TRBV20-1
TGTGCCAGCTCCGGGACAGGGGCATATGGCTACACCTTC CASSGTGAYGYTF few TRBD1 TRBJ1-2 TRBV12-3/TRBV12-4
TGCGCCAGCAGCTTCAATTTATACCAAGAGACCCAGTACTTC CASSFNLYQETQYF few . TRBJ2-5 TRBV5-1
TGTGCCAGCAGCTTAGGTCCACAAAGGACAGGGGGGGGTGAGCAGTTCTTC CASSLGPQRTGGGEQFF . TRBD1 TRBJ2-1 TRBV7-9
TGTGCCAGCAGTTCTCTCGGGGCACGGAATGAGCAGTTCTTC CASSSLGARNEQFF . . TRBJ2-1 TRBV7-2
TGCAGTGCCTACATCGGGGGGCAAGAGACCCAGTACTTC CSAYIGGQETQYF . TRBD2 TRBJ2-5 TRBV20-1
TGCAACGTTGAACAGGGGGATGCCATTCAGTACTTC CNVEQGDAIQYF . TRBD1 TRBJ2-4 TRBV29-1
TGCAGTGCTAGAGACCTACTGTCGACTAGCGGAAATGAGCAGTTCTTC CSARDLLSTSGNEQFF . TRBD2 TRBJ2-1 TRBV20-1
TGTGCCAGCAGACCTCCCTTAGGCAGGGACTCCTACGAGCAGTACTTC CASRPPLGRDSYEQYF . . TRBJ2-7 TRBV12-3/TRBV12-4
TGCAGTGCTAGGGATGGGCTTGAAGGACTAGGCTACGAGCAGTACTTC CSARDGLEGLGYEQYF . TRBD2 TRBJ2-7 TRBV20-1
TGTGCCAGCAGCTTCCCAGCGGGAGGGCACTACAATGAGCAGTTCTTC CASSFPAGGHYNEQFF . TRBD2 TRBJ2-1 TRBV7-9
TGCGCCAGCAGCTTGGAATTTAGCTATGAGCAGTTCTTC CASSLEFSYEQFF . . TRBJ2-1 TRBV5-1
TGTGCCAGCAGCCAAGATATCGGCAGGGCCCATGGCTACACCTTC CASSQDIGRAHGYTF . . TRBJ1-2 TRBV14
TGTGCCAGCAGCTTGGTGGAAGAGCAGTTCTTC CASSLVEEQFF few . TRBJ2-1 TRBV5-5
TGTGCCAGCACCCCAAGTGGGCTCTCTGGAAACACCATATATTTT CASTPSGLSGNTIYF . . TRBJ1-3 TRBV28
TGTGCCAGCAGCTTCTCCGACACTACGGGGCCCAATGAGCAGTTCTTC CASSFSDTTGPNEQFF . . TRBJ2-1 TRBV2
TGTGCCAGCAGCACCCGACTGGCTTACGAGCAGTACTTC CASSTRLAYEQYF . . TRBJ2-7 TRBV11-2
TGTGCCAGCAGCCCTGTGGGACTAGGGGATGAGCAGTACTTC CASSPVGLGDEQYF many TRBD2 TRBJ2-5 TRBV7-2
TGTGCCAGCAGTTCGACTAGCGGGGATTACAATGAGCAGTTCTTC CASSSTSGDYNEQFF . TRBD2 TRBJ2-1 TRBV12-3/TRBV12-4
TGCAGTGCTAGAACGGGACTAGCGGGATCCCGCGACGAGCAGTACTTC CSARTGLAGSRDEQYF . TRBD2 TRBJ2-7 TRBV20-1
TGCAGTGCTAGGGGCACCACAGGAGATAATTCACCCCTCCACTTT CSARGTTGDNSPLHF . . TRBJ1-6 TRBV20-1
TGCAGTGCTAGACAGGGGAGTGAAGCTTTCTTT CSARQGSEAFF once . TRBJ1-1 TRBV20-1
TGTGCCAGCAGTGGAGATGTTCAGCCCCAGCATTTT CASSGDVQPQHF . . TRBJ1-5 TRBV2
TGTGCCAGCAGTGAACCCGGACTAGCGGGAGCAAGGGAGCAGTACTTC CASSEPGLAGAREQYF few TRBD2 TRBJ2-5 TRBV2
TGTGCCATCAGAAGGACAGGGGGAGAGACCCAGTACTTC CAIRRTGGETQYF . TRBD1 TRBJ2-5 TRBV10-3
TGTGCCAGCAGCAAAGAGGGAAGAGGGGGGAGCTCCTACGAGCAGTACTTC CASSKEGRGGSSYEQYF . . TRBJ2-7 TRBV21-1
TGCAGTGCTAGTGTGCTAGCGGCACAAGAGACCCAGTACTTC CSASVLAAQETQYF . TRBD2 TRBJ2-5 TRBV20-1
TGTGCCAGCAGCCAAGAACAGATGACAGGGGAAGGGGAGCTGTTTTTT CASSQEQMTGEGELFF . TRBD1 TRBJ2-2 TRBV3-1
TGTGCCAGCAGCCCCGAGACTAGCGGGACAGGAAAGACCCAGTACTTC CASSPETSGTGKTQYF . TRBD2 TRBJ2-5 TRBV27
TGTGCCAGCAGTGCCGAGTATGGGTCCTACGAGCAGTACTTC CASSAEYGSYEQYF . . TRBJ2-7 TRBV6-4
TGCGCCAGCAGCTTGGGTGTTCCACCTGCGAATGAGCAGTTCTTC CASSLGVPPANEQFF . . TRBJ2-1 TRBV5-1
TGTGCCAGCAGTCCTTGGACCGTTCTGAACACTGAAGCTTTCTTT CASSPWTVLNTEAFF . . TRBJ1-1 TRBV28
TGCGCCAGCAGCCAAGTAGTAACTACAGATACGCAGTATTTT CASSQVVTTDTQYF . . TRBJ2-3 TRBV4-1
TGTGCCAGCAGTGTAATCTCCGGGAGAGAGCAGTTCTTC CASSVISGREQFF few . TRBJ2-1 TRBV12-3/TRBV12-4
TGCAGCGTCAGCGACGGGAGTGAAAAACTGTTTTTT CSVSDGSEKLFF few . TRBJ1-4 TRBV29-1
TGTGCCACAGGACAGGGGGCAGGTTACACCTTC CATGQGAGYTF . TRBD1 TRBJ1-2 TRBV2
TGTGCCAGCTCACCGACAGTTTCAGATACGCAGTATTTT CASSPTVSDTQYF few . TRBJ2-3 TRBV18
TGCAGTGCGAGTGGACCAGCGGAAACAGATACGCAGTATTTT CSASGPAETDTQYF . . TRBJ2-3 TRBV20-1
TGTGCCAGCATCCATGGGGCTAGCGGGAGGGCCGGTGAGCAGTACTTC CASIHGASGRAGEQYF . TRBD2 TRBJ2-5 TRBV5-4